This T cell receptor (beta chain) was profiled in a study of T cells in women clearing cervical HPV infection. About this clone itself: The antigen remains undetermined. The CDR3 end lies 3 residues beyond the end of the read and is filled in from the germline J gene.

CDR1 KGHSH and CDR2 LQKENI come from the germline V gene. The CDR3 runs 16 residues. V shed 4 bases and J 6 bases; nucleotides not matched to a gene: 10. Using immunoSEQ multiplex PCR, the repertoire was profiled, and TCRdb retains in-frame clones only, with some absent. The sample has around 31,000 clones. Study-level findings and limits: Timing of associations relative to infection is unclear; T-cell subsets were not isolated.

What was sequenced was blood buffy coat. The chain is built from TRBV18 and TRBJ1-5; 9 bases are a match to TRBD1. The sequence was collected from a woman between 18 and 75 years old with a cervical HPV16 infection that either progressed to CIN3+ or cleared (not recorded which). This CDR3 reads CASSLEGQGWSQPQHF. Partial CDR3 DNA: TGTGCCAGCTCACTGGAGGGACAGGGATGGAGTCAGCCC.